This is a list of T cell receptor beta chains from one sample in a study of T cell changes during pregnancy in multiple sclerosis. The table came from immunoSEQ multiplex PCR; TCRdb's copy has only in-frame clones and leaves some out. The sample lists about 57,000 clones, around 90% occurring once. Material: peripheral blood, obtained after pregnancy. The source is a female donor in good health, enrolled as a control in a pregnancy study. The CDR3 runs from the conserved cysteine through the conserved F or W. The order of the fields is J gene, clone size, V gene, D gene, CDR3 protein, CDR3 DNA. A D gene is named only where the DNA matches it firmly. Some rows have no size entry. The others give once, few or many, or a class for an expanded clone.

>TRBJ2-7|-|TRBV5-1|TRBD2
CASSLAPSGGAYEQYF
TGCGCCAGCAGCTTGGCCCCTAGCGGGGGGGCCTACGAGCAGTACTTC
>TRBJ2-1|-|TRBV6-6|TRBD1
CASRTGENEQFF
TGTGCCAGCAGGACAGGGGAGAATGAGCAGTTCTTC
>TRBJ1-2|-|TRBV30|-
CAWSPGAGGNTF
TGTGCCTGGAGCCCCGGCGCGGGAGGTAACACCTTC
>TRBJ1-2|-|TRBV19|TRBD1
CASRFGTDLYGYTF
TGTGCCAGTAGGTTCGGGACAGACCTTTATGGCTACACCTTC
>TRBJ1-5|-|TRBV6-1|TRBD1
CASIGQGVPNQPQHF
TGTGCCAGCATTGGACAGGGGGTACCCAATCAGCCCCAGCATTTT
>TRBJ2-1|-|TRBV5-5|-
CASSWRESSYNEQFF
TGTGCCAGCAGCTGGAGGGAGAGCTCCTACAATGAGCAGTTCTTC
>TRBJ2-3|once|TRBV27|TRBD2
CASSLGGRLAGASSTDTQYF
TGTGCCAGCAGTTTAGGCGGGAGACTAGCGGGGGCCTCCTCCACAGATACGCAGTATTTT
>TRBJ1-5|-|TRBV10-3|-
CAISAQWSGFLSNQPQHF
TGTGCCATCAGTGCGCAATGGAGTGGCTTTTTAAGCAATCAGCCCCAGCATTTT
>TRBJ2-4|-|TRBV28|-
CASSLQGTSYF
TGTGCCAGCAGTTTGCAAGGGACATCATACTTC
>TRBJ1-1|-|TRBV7-9|-
CASSLGGTHTEAFF
TGTGCCAGCAGCTTGGGTGGGACACACACTGAAGCTTTCTTT
>TRBJ1-2|-|TRBV28|-
CASGNHDSNYGYTF
TGTGCCAGCGGGAACCACGACAGCAACTATGGCTACACCTTC
>TRBJ2-2|-|TRBV27|TRBD1
CASSFGTGRDGELFF
TGTGCCAGCAGTTTTGGGACAGGGAGGGACGGGGAGCTGTTTTTT
>TRBJ1-1|-|TRBV9|-
CASSVAQPGAGNTEAFF
TGTGCCAGCAGCGTAGCTCAACCAGGGGCGGGGAACACTGAAGCTTTCTTT
>TRBJ2-5|-|TRBV7-2|TRBD2
CASSPERGETQYF
TGTGCCAGCAGCCCAGAGCGGGGGGAGACCCAGTACTTC
>TRBJ1-1|once|TRBV5-4|-
CASSFGRGPLNTEAFF
TGTGCCAGCAGCTTCGGGAGAGGACCTTTGAACACTGAAGCTTTCTTT
>TRBJ1-2|few|TRBV7-8|TRBD1
CASSPTGTGEIGYTF
TGTGCCAGCAGCCCCACCGGGACAGGGGAGATCGGCTACACCTTC
>TRBJ2-2|-|TRBV7-9|-
CASSSSVAGTGDTGELFF
TGTGCCAGCAGCTCCAGCGTAGCCGGGACGGGGGACACCGGGGAGCTGTTTTTT
>TRBJ1-5|few|TRBV2|-
CASKGDIEPQHF
TGTGCCAGCAAGGGGGATATAGAGCCCCAGCATTTT
>TRBJ1-1|-|TRBV6-6|-
CAGGEQGDTEAFF
TGTGCCGGGGGGGAACAGGGAGACACTGAAGCTTTCTTT
>TRBJ1-1|once|TRBV5-4|-
CASSAVSTEAFF
TGTGCCAGCAGCGCCGTCAGCACTGAAGCTTTCTTT
>TRBJ2-7|-|TRBV28|-
CASSLGGQAGVEQYF
TGTGCCAGCAGTTTGGGGGGGCAGGCGGGGGTCGAGCAGTACTTC
>TRBJ2-3|-|TRBV2|TRBD2
CASSERTGTGGPQDTQYF
TGTGCCAGCAGTGAAAGGACTGGAACGGGAGGGCCGCAAGATACGCAGTATTTT
>TRBJ2-1|-|TRBV25-1|TRBD2
CASSDDGGGTYNEQFF
TGTGCCAGCAGTGATGATGGCGGGGGAACCTACAATGAGCAGTTCTTC
>TRBJ2-7|-|TRBV12-5|TRBD1
CASGLPGQGTWEQYF
TGTGCTAGTGGTTTACCGGGACAGGGGACGTGGGAGCAGTACTTC
>TRBJ2-5|-|TRBV11-2|-
CASSLGPPETQYF
TGTGCCAGCAGCTTAGGTCCCCCGGAGACCCAGTACTTC
>TRBJ2-1|-|TRBV9|TRBD1
CASRAPGQGNNEQFF
TGTGCCAGCAGAGCCCCGGGACAGGGGAATAATGAGCAGTTCTTC
>TRBJ1-3|-|TRBV30|-
CAWQQGTGNTIYF
TGTGCCTGGCAACAGGGAACTGGAAACACCATATATTTT
>TRBJ1-1|-|TRBV19|-
CASSTGAAEAFF
TGTGCCAGTAGTACAGGGGCCGCTGAAGCTTTCTTT
>TRBJ1-1|-|TRBV19|TRBD1
CASLTGTGGNTEAFF
TGTGCCAGCCTGACAGGGACGGGCGGGAACACTGAAGCTTTCTTT
>TRBJ2-1|-|TRBV5-6|-
CASSLGGSSYNEQFF
TGTGCCAGCAGCTTAGGCGGCTCATCCTACAATGAGCAGTTCTTC
>TRBJ2-3|few|TRBV29-1|TRBD2
CSVGGTSGGVDTQYF
TGCAGCGTCGGCGGGACTAGCGGGGGTGTAGATACGCAGTATTTT
>TRBJ1-2|-|TRBV2|-
CASRAAGYGYTF
TGTGCCAGCAGGGCCGCAGGGTATGGCTACACCTTC
>TRBJ2-3|-|TRBV11-3|TRBD2
CASSPPPAGGTDTQYF
TGTGCCAGCAGTCCCCCCCCAGCGGGAGGGACAGATACGCAGTATTTT
>TRBJ2-7|-|TRBV11-3|-
CATAGRDTSYEQYF
TGTGCCACAGCCGGTAGGGACACCTCCTACGAGCAGTACTTC
>TRBJ2-1|-|TRBV2|TRBD2
CASGLAGDWGEQFF
TGTGCCAGCGGGTTAGCGGGGGATTGGGGTGAGCAGTTCTTC
>TRBJ1-1|few|TRBV29-1|-
CSVTDRNTEAFF
TGCAGTGTTACTGACAGGAACACTGAAGCTTTCTTT
>TRBJ2-7|-|TRBV6-5|TRBD1
CASSRDRVHEQYF
TGTGCCAGCAGCCGGGACAGGGTCCACGAGCAGTACTTC
>TRBJ1-1|-|TRBV20-1|-
CSASKQVEAFF
TGCAGTGCTTCCAAACAGGTTGAAGCTTTCTTT
>TRBJ1-6|-|TRBV5-5|-
CASSLDRWNSPLHF
TGTGCCAGCAGCTTAGACAGGTGGAATTCACCCCTCCACTTT
>TRBJ2-1|once|TRBV19|TRBD2
CASSIDLAGLGYNEQFF
TGTGCCAGTAGTATAGATCTAGCGGGGCTGGGATACAATGAGCAGTTCTTC
>TRBJ1-2|-|TRBV7-9|TRBD1
CASSHPLDRARNTF
TGTGCCAGCAGCCACCCCCTTGACAGGGCTCGGAACACCTTC
>TRBJ1-2|-|TRBV10-3|TRBD1
CAISESKTGGGYTF
TGTGCCATCAGTGAGTCGAAAACAGGGGGAGGCTACACCTTC
>TRBJ2-3|once|TRBV5-4|TRBD1
CASSLDGDRGPHTQYF
TGTGCCAGCAGCTTGGATGGGGACAGGGGGCCCCATACGCAGTATTTT
>TRBJ2-5|-|TRBV2|TRBD1
CASSETGEETQYF
TGTGCCAGCAGTGAGACAGGGGAAGAGACCCAGTACTTC
>TRBJ1-2|-|TRBV6-5|-
CASSYQGNDGYTF
TGTGCCAGCAGTTACCAGGGAAATGATGGCTACACCTTC
>TRBJ2-7|-|TRBV5-4|TRBD2
CASSSSGSGYEQYF
TGTGCCAGCAGCTCGAGCGGGAGCGGGTACGAGCAGTACTTC
>TRBJ1-1|-|TRBV6-6|TRBD1
CASSSHRGSYTEAFF
TGTGCCAGCAGTTCCCACAGGGGCTCTTACACTGAAGCTTTCTTT
>TRBJ2-7|-|TRBV4-1|TRBD1
CASSLASGTDLYEQYF
TGCGCCAGCAGCCTGGCCTCCGGGACAGACCTCTACGAGCAGTACTTC
>TRBJ2-1|once|TRBV29-1|TRBD2
CSALGLAGLSYNEQFF
TGCAGCGCCCTCGGACTAGCGGGGCTCTCCTACAATGAGCAGTTCTTC
>TRBJ1-5|-|TRBV6-5|-
CASSLGPDRLQHF
TGTGCCAGCAGCCTAGGACCAGACAGGCTCCAGCATTTT